Listed below are T cell receptor beta chains from one sample, sequenced in a study of lymphopenia after photon versus proton radiotherapy. Sequencing used immunoSEQ multiplex PCR; TCRdb keeps in-frame clones, though not all of them. The table lists tens of thousands of clones, just over 85% of them singletons. Here the sequenced sample was peripheral blood, taken from a patient treated with proton-based radiotherapy. These receptors were taken from a woman in her seventies with pancreatic cancer. Some clones in this sample may be carry-over from other donors' samples. The CDR3 runs from the conserved cysteine through the conserved F or W. A D gene is named only where the DNA matches it firmly. A row's size may be missing; if present it is once, few, many or a size class.

CDR3 protein,CDR3 DNA,V gene,clone size,J gene,D gene
CALRSGPSGQFF,TGTGCCTTGAGAAGTGGGCCTAGTGGGCAGTTCTTC,TRBV30,-,TRBJ2-1,-
CASSLGRTGLEQFF,TGTGCCAGCAGCTTAGGGCGGACAGGGCTTGAGCAGTTCTTC,TRBV11-3,once,TRBJ2-1,TRBD1
CASNDRGPGAFF,TGTGCCAGTAACGACAGGGGGCCAGGAGCTTTCTTT,TRBV19,-,TRBJ1-1,TRBD1
CASSLAGFNQPQHF,TGTGCCAGTAGTTTAGCCGGGTTCAATCAGCCCCAGCATTTT,TRBV19,-,TRBJ1-5,-
CASSSDRVQNSPLHF,TGTGCCAGCAGTTCGGACAGGGTGCAGAATTCACCCCTCCACTTT,TRBV5-4,-,TRBJ1-6,TRBD1
CASRLGQPGAEAFF,TGCGCCAGCAGATTGGGACAGCCTGGGGCTGAAGCTTTCTTT,TRBV10-2,-,TRBJ1-1,TRBD1
CASASSIPGKTYGYTF,TGTGCCAGCGCGAGCTCCATACCAGGAAAGACCTATGGCTACACCTTC,TRBV7-2,-,TRBJ1-2,-
CASSVQPGPGELFF,TGTGCCAGCAGTGTCCAGCCGGGTCCCGGGGAGCTGTTTTTT,TRBV6-6,-,TRBJ2-2,-
CASSWAGETQYF,TGTGCCAGCAGCTGGGCCGGAGAGACCCAGTACTTC,TRBV7-2,-,TRBJ2-5,-
CASSPRQGNTEAFF,TGTGCCAGCAGCCCGCGACAGGGGAACACTGAAGCTTTCTTT,TRBV7-8,-,TRBJ1-1,TRBD1
CASSGASGYNEQFF,TGCGCCAGCAGTGGGGCTAGCGGGTACAATGAGCAGTTCTTC,TRBV10-1,-,TRBJ2-1,TRBD2
CASSSSHEQYF,TGTGCCAGCAGCTCCAGCCACGAGCAGTACTTC,TRBV7-8,-,TRBJ2-7,-
CASSQVGTVPEAFF,TGCGCCAGCAGCCAAGTGGGGACAGTCCCTGAAGCTTTCTTT,TRBV4-1,-,TRBJ1-1,TRBD1
CASSRQGKEYF,TGTGCCAGCAGTCGACAGGGGAAGGAGTACTTC,TRBV27,-,TRBJ2-7,TRBD1
CASSIRQGGTGELFF,TGTGCCAGCAGCATCCGACAGGGCGGGACCGGGGAGCTGTTTTTT,TRBV7-9,-,TRBJ2-2,TRBD1
CASSLTGTNTEAFF,TGTGCCAGCAGCCTGACAGGGACGAACACTGAAGCTTTCTTT,TRBV6-5,-,TRBJ1-1,TRBD1
CASRSGNSYNEQFF,TGTGCCAGCCGCAGCGGGAACTCCTACAATGAGCAGTTCTTC,TRBV28,-,TRBJ2-1,TRBD2
CASSLGWRAPYEQYF,TGTGCCAGCAGCTTAGGCTGGAGAGCTCCCTACGAGCAGTACTTC,TRBV7-2,once,TRBJ2-7,-
CASSEAGGLLYNEQFF,TGTGCCAGCAGTGAAGCGGGGGGGCTCTTGTACAATGAGCAGTTCTTC,TRBV6-1,-,TRBJ2-1,-
CASSLVGGTSTDTQYF,TGTGCCAGCAGCTTAGTAGGAGGAACTAGCACAGATACGCAGTATTTT,TRBV11-2,-,TRBJ2-3,-
CASSLSSADYEQYF,TGTGCCAGCAGCTTAAGTTCCGCTGACTACGAGCAGTACTTC,TRBV7-2,-,TRBJ2-7,-
CASEEGSYTGELFF,TGCGCCAGCGAGGAGGGGTCATACACCGGGGAGCTGTTTTTT,TRBV5-1,-,TRBJ2-2,-
CASTFHGGGGTTGELFF,TGTGCCAGCACCTTCCACGGGGGAGGGGGTACCACCGGGGAGCTGTTTTTT,TRBV28,once,TRBJ2-2,-
CASKLTMTVCDEQYF,TGTGCCAGCAAATTAACGATGACAGTCTGCGACGAGCAGTACTTC,TRBV21-1,-,TRBJ2-7,-
CASSQGQGYSNQPQHF,TGCGCCAGCAGCCAGGGACAGGGGTATAGCAATCAGCCCCAGCATTTT,TRBV4-1,-,TRBJ1-5,TRBD1
CASSDNTGTQYF,TGTGCCAGCAGCGACAACACGGGTACGCAGTATTTT,TRBV7-3,-,TRBJ2-3,-
CASSYSPQETQYF,TGTGCCAGCTCATACAGCCCCCAAGAGACCCAGTACTTC,TRBV18,-,TRBJ2-5,-
CASSRGTDPWGQYF,TGTGCCAGCAGTCGGGGGACAGATCCCTGGGGGCAGTACTTC,TRBV28,-,TRBJ2-7,-
CASADRDNQPQHF,TGTGCCAGCGCTGACAGGGACAATCAGCCCCAGCATTTT,TRBV2,-,TRBJ1-5,TRBD1
CASSVTGGLYNEQFF,TGCGCCAGCAGCGTGACAGGGGGCCTTTACAATGAGCAGTTCTTC,TRBV5-1,-,TRBJ2-1,TRBD1
CSVTEGSNQPQHF,TGCAGCGTTACCGAGGGTAGCAATCAGCCCCAGCATTTT,TRBV29-1,-,TRBJ1-5,-
CAISESSGRLEKLFF,TGTGCCATCAGTGAGTCGTCAGGGCGTTTAGAAAAACTGTTTTTT,TRBV10-3,few,TRBJ1-4,-
CASSEGGGTYGYTF,TGTGCCAGCAGTGAAGGTGGAGGCACCTATGGCTACACCTTC,TRBV6-1,-,TRBJ1-2,-
CASKEYRVVVGPQHF,TGTGCCAGCAAAGAATACAGGGTCGTGGTGGGGCCCCAGCATTTT,TRBV28,once,TRBJ1-5,-
CAYLWTGSMIYEQFF,TGTGCCTACCTATGGACAGGGAGTATGATCTATGAGCAGTTCTTC,TRBV30,-,TRBJ2-1,TRBD1
CATRDPGNTIYF,TGTGCCACCAGGGATCCTGGAAACACCATATATTTT,TRBV6-5,-,TRBJ1-3,-
CASNSMDPDTQYF,TGTGCCAGCAATAGTATGGACCCAGATACGCAGTATTTT,TRBV2,-,TRBJ2-3,-
CASNKERGGVSNEQFF,TGTGCCAGCAACAAAGAGAGGGGAGGGGTATCCAATGAGCAGTTCTTC,TRBV5-6,-,TRBJ2-1,TRBD2
CASIPRGGRPDTQYF,TGTGCCAGTATCCCCCGCGGCGGGAGGCCAGATACGCAGTATTTT,TRBV19,few,TRBJ2-3,TRBD2
CASSLELAGGPSYNEQFF,TGTGCCAGCAGCTTAGAACTAGCGGGAGGCCCTTCCTACAATGAGCAGTTCTTC,TRBV7-6,-,TRBJ2-1,TRBD2
CASSYSILSARFF,TGTGCCAGCAGTTACTCGATTTTGTCAGCGCGGTTCTTC,TRBV6-5,few,TRBJ2-1,-
CASSLGGQETQYF,TGTGCCAGCAGCTTAGGGGGTCAAGAGACCCAGTACTTC,TRBV7-3,-,TRBJ2-5,-
CASSEAVGLTYGYTF,TGTGCCAGCAGTGAAGCAGTAGGCCTAACCTATGGCTACACCTTC,TRBV6-1,-,TRBJ1-2,-
CAWGALRDNEQFF,TGTGCCTGGGGGGCCTTAAGGGATAATGAGCAGTTCTTC,TRBV30,-,TRBJ2-1,-
CASIRSALNTEAFF,TGTGCCAGCATAAGGTCAGCCCTGAACACTGAAGCTTTCTTT,TRBV2,-,TRBJ1-1,-
CASSYGTDSGNTIYF,TGTGCCAGCAGCTACGGGACAGACTCTGGAAACACCATATATTTT,TRBV11-1,-,TRBJ1-3,TRBD1
CASSNRGSGNSPLHF,TGTGCCAGCAGCAACAGGGGGTCTGGGAATTCACCCCTCCACTTT,TRBV14,-,TRBJ1-6,TRBD1
CASSRGRSGANVLTF,TGTGCCAGCAGTCGTGGACGGTCTGGGGCCAACGTCCTGACTTTC,TRBV7-9,-,TRBJ2-6,-
CASSLAAGPAEAFF,TGTGCCAGCAGCTTGGCGGCCGGGCCCGCTGAAGCTTTCTTT,TRBV5-4,-,TRBJ1-1,-
CASSSHGGTGTEAFF,TGTGCCAGCAGCTCACATGGGGGAACCGGCACTGAAGCTTTCTTT,TRBV7-9,-,TRBJ1-1,-
CASSREGNNEQFF,TGTGCCAGCAGCCGCGAGGGAAACAATGAGCAGTTCTTC,TRBV7-3,-,TRBJ2-1,-
CASSEGTSEFRYEQYF,TGTGCCAGCAGTGAAGGGACATCAGAATTCCGCTACGAGCAGTACTTC,TRBV2,once,TRBJ2-7,-
CASSLGENTDTQYF,TGCGCCAGCAGCTTGGGGGAGAACACAGATACGCAGTATTTT,TRBV5-1,-,TRBJ2-3,-
CASSGRVGNEKLFF,TGTGCCAGCAGTGGCAGGGTGGGCAATGAAAAACTGTTTTTT,TRBV6-6,-,TRBJ1-4,-
CATSRDPGQPNYGYTF,TGTGCCACCAGCAGAGATCCCGGACAGCCTAACTATGGCTACACCTTC,TRBV15,-,TRBJ1-2,-
CASSVGGQAADTQYF,TGTGCCAGCAGCGTAGGTGGCCAAGCGGCAGATACGCAGTATTTT,TRBV9,-,TRBJ2-3,-
CASSLPGLVNEQFF,TGTGCCAGCAGCTTGCCGGGACTAGTCAATGAGCAGTTCTTC,TRBV7-6,-,TRBJ2-1,TRBD2
CASSESRTGGVHEQYF,TGCGCCAGCAGTGAGTCGAGGACAGGGGGCGTACACGAGCAGTACTTC,TRBV10-2,-,TRBJ2-7,TRBD1
CASSLGPGLPSGDTQYF,TGTGCCAGCAGCTTAGGCCCGGGACTCCCTAGCGGAGATACGCAGTATTTT,TRBV13,medium-sized,TRBJ2-3,TRBD2
CASSLGDSYNEQFF,TGCGCCAGCAGCTTGGGGGACAGTTACAATGAGCAGTTCTTC,TRBV5-1,-,TRBJ2-1,TRBD1